A single sample is the source of the 2 T cell receptor beta chains below, sequenced in a study of human T cells and chemical hapten exposure. Stated time point: pre-sensitization, week 0. Treatment denoted: therapeutic diphenylcyclopropenone sensitization with weekly scalp DPC. TCRdb reprocessed the RACE reads via MiXCR and lists one record per CDR3 protein. This repertoire shows approximately 320,000 distinct CDR3 sequences, 4.5% to 7% found once; its top ten account for under 9.5%. The source was whole blood, collected in connection with sensitization to the hapten diphenylcyclopropenone (DPC). These TCRs come from a woman between 18 and 29 years old with alopecia areata. Some clones in this sample may be carry-over from other donors' samples.

This clonotype turned up a few times. This rearrangement joins TRBV2 to TRBJ2-1; perhaps D is TRBD1 or TRBD2 (5 bases each). The germline CDR1 and CDR2 sequences are SNHLY and FYNNEI. The CDR3 spans 14 residues. V was cut by 6 bases and J by 4 bases, with 13 bases left in between. The CDR3 bases are TGTGCCAGCAGAGGGACGCACAAGTACAATGAGCAGTTCTTC. Its translation: CASRGTHKYNEQFF.

This clonotype was seen ten or more times. V usage is TRBV28 and J usage is TRBJ1-6; 9 bases match TRBD1. CDR1 and CDR2 (germline): MDHEN, SYDVKM. The CDR3 is made up of 15 amino acids. Trimming at V came to 2 bases and at J to 11 bases, leaving 7 bases not matched to a gene. The DNA of the CDR3 is TGTGCCAGCAGTTTAGTACCGGGACAGGGCCCACCCCTCCACTTT. This codes for CASSLVPGQGPPLHF.